This T cell receptor beta chain was identified in a study of patients and donors after allogeneic stem cell transplantation. Trimming pared 5 bases from V and 8 bases from J, leaving 12 bases between. The CDR3 has 12 residues. The germline V gene encodes CDR1 MNHEY and CDR2 SVGAGI. MiXCR, run by TCRdb on the RT-PCR reads, gives a single entry per CDR3 protein. Of fewer than 500,000 distinct CDR3 sequences in the sample, roughly 17% are singletons; the top ten hold over 6%. This sequence joins TRBV6-5 and TRBJ1-2; unclear D gene. The specimen sequenced was blood, either unsorted or a sorted T cell fraction (not recorded which). The sequence was obtained from a human donor who was either an allogeneic HSCT recipient or a stem cell or donor lymphocyte infusion donor (not recorded which). It is not recorded whose cells these are; they may come from a transplant donor. The CDR3 nucleotides read TGTGCCAGCAGTCCTTCGAAAGGGGGCTACACCTTC. It is translated as CASSPSKGGYTF.